This TCR beta chain was obtained from a study of cytomegalovirus exposure and HLA in healthy donors. Across the study: From donors who were HLA-typed, an early data release held about 89 million unique TCRs.

13 Jbeta primers and 60 Vbeta primers were used for the PCR. Generated by immunoSEQ multiplex PCR, the TCRdb table keeps only in-frame clones and is missing some. The sample includes 200,000 or so clones, almost 85% of them seen just once. A word on this clone: The antigen remains undetermined. This sample includes further DNA sequences coding for the same CDR3.

Findings and limits, study-wide: HLA restriction was apparent for most CMV-associated TCR beta chains in a later analysis. Cytomegalovirus status was reportedly diagnosed by the classifier with high specificity and sensitivity.

The germline V gene encodes CDR1 MNHEY and CDR2 SMNVEV (reference sequence). V shed 5 bases and J shed 4 bases, with 12 bases lying between them. The CDR3 has 13 residues. Sequencing was carried out using PBMCs. The chain links TRBV27 to TRBJ2-7; D call uncertain. The receptor was derived from a boy aged 5 to 17 in good health and CMV-seronegative. The CDR3 region has the DNA TGTGCCAGCAGTCCGTCCGGTAAATACGAGCAGTACTTC. It specifies CASSPSGKYEQYF.